This TCR beta chain was documented in a study of OX40 agonist ivuxolimab in advanced cancers. As for the study more broadly: Ivuxolimab was a fully human IgG2 agonistic monoclonal antibody targeting the costimulatory receptor OX40 (CD134). Intravenous ivuxolimab was administered to patients every 2 weeks at six dose levels: 0.01, 0.1, 0.3, 1.5, 3 and 10 mg/kg. Among the approximately 54 dose-escalation patients, approximately 20 had hepatocellular carcinoma, 15 or so melanoma, 9 renal cell carcinoma and 9 head and neck cancer. In the dose-escalation cohort, nearly 85% of patients were male, and the mean age was 60 years with a range of roughly 23 to 79. Patients were allowed to have had prior anti-PD-1, anti-PD-L1 or anti-CTLA-4 therapy, and 40% of the dose-escalation patients had previously received checkpoint inhibitors. Three dose-escalation patients achieved partial responses, one with hepatocellular carcinoma and two with cutaneous melanoma. Peripheral TCRbeta sequencing aimed to test whether ivuxolimab altered TCR sequence diversity and caused clonal T-cell expansion. The paper describes the monotherapy dose-escalation part (N of about 50 patients) of the phase I trial of ivuxolimab.

For sequencing of the TCRbeta CDR3 region, genomic DNA was extracted from the sorted cells. The immunoSEQ Assay was used to sequence the TCRbeta CDR3 regions. The immuneACCESS repertoire file appears here via TCRdb, limited to in-frame rearrangements. These files lack a portion of the clones; in checked studies, under half of the deficit traces to unresolved V genes, and the cause of the others is not known. The sample records 70,000 to 95,000 clones, about 86% of which are singletons. Of the sample, 6.6% is held by the ten largest clones. As to this clone: Its binding antigen is unknown. Qualities for individual bases were not recorded, and no much larger clone is one base off.

V gives up 2 bases and J gives up 2 bases, and the segment between their germline ends measures 7 bases. CDR1 and CDR2 (WNHNN, SYGVQD) derive from the germline V gene (reference sequence). The CDR3 numbers 15 residues from cysteine through phenylalanine. CDR3 DNA only is kept here, 45 bases in frame from base 1. The trial excluded patients who had a history of autoimmune disease or who were on systemic immunosuppression. In every dose cohort, peripheral blood was drawn for TCR sequencing at baseline, cycle 4 day 1, and cycle 7 day 1. Samples came from an open-label, multicenter, first-in-human phase I dose-escalation trial of ivuxolimab. Adults with locally advanced or metastatic melanoma, renal cell, hepatocellular, or head and neck squamous cell carcinoma were enrolled in the trial. Before TCR sequencing, CD4+ T cells and CD8+ T cells were sorted from peripheral blood as separate populations. General conclusions and limits of the study: After ivuxolimab, CD8+ T cells had more expanded clones than CD4+ T cells on average. The antigen specificity of the peripheral T cells that underwent clonal expansion was not determined. At doses from 0.1 to 3.0 mg/kg, clonal expansion was seen in both CD4+ and CD8+ blood T cells between baseline and week 6. In the 0.1-3.0 mg/kg groups, partial responders had among the lowest normalized peripheral clonal expansion, particularly in CD8+ T cells. Low levels of normalized T-cell clonal expansion were also seen in some nonresponding patients.

The receptor chain draws on TRBV10-1 and TRBJ2-6; the D gene is perhaps TRBD2, from 5 matching bases. The TCR was taken from an adult with an advanced solid tumor such as melanoma, head and neck, liver or kidney cancer. The sample in question was CD4+ or CD8+ T cells sorted from blood, obtained in a trial of the OX40 agonist ivuxolimab. The DNA sequence is as follows: TGCGCCAGCAGTGAGCGGGGAACTGGGGCCAACGTCCTGACTTTC. It specifies CASSERGTGANVLTF.